This is a list of T cell receptor beta chains from one sample in a study of OX40 agonist ivuxolimab in advanced cancers. Data came from immunoSEQ multiplex PCR; TCRdb stores just in-frame clones and leaves some out. The sample has some 50,000 clones; approximately 90% are singletons. The sample in question was CD4+ or CD8+ T cells sorted from blood, obtained in a trial of the OX40 agonist ivuxolimab. The receptors were gathered from an adult with an advanced solid tumor such as melanoma, head and neck, liver or kidney cancer. The CDR3 runs from the conserved cysteine through the conserved F or W. D genes are given only for firm matches. Rows may omit the clone size; those that give it use once, few, many or a size class.

>TRBJ1-1|TRBD1|.|TRBV19
TGTGCCAGTAGTACCCCAGGGGAAGGGGGCAGAGCTTTCTTT
CASSTPGEGGRAFF
>TRBJ1-2|.|.|TRBV15
TGTGCCACCAGCAGACTCCTAAACTATGGCTACACCTTC
CATSRLLNYGYTF
>TRBJ1-5|TRBD1|medium-sized|TRBV15
TGTGCCACCAGCAGGGCCCTCACCCCGGGACAGGACTACAATCAGCCCCAGCATTTT
CATSRALTPGQDYNQPQHF
>TRBJ2-1|.|.|TRBV5-6
TGTGCCAGCAGCTACATAACAGGGCTCAATGAGCAGTTCTTC
CASSYITGLNEQFF
>TRBJ1-2|.|few|TRBV7-2
TGTGCCCCGAACTATGGCTACACCTTC
CAPNYGYTF
>TRBJ1-4|.|.|TRBV10-1
TGCGCCAGCAGTGAGTCGACGGGAGGGCTAAATGAAAAACTGTTTTTT
CASSESTGGLNEKLFF
>TRBJ1-2|TRBD1|.|TRBV18
TGTGCCAGCTCACCCGGGACAGATTATGGCTACACCTTC
CASSPGTDYGYTF
>TRBJ1-1|TRBD1|.|TRBV9
TGTGCCAGCAGCACGACAGGGGTGAACACTGAAGCTTTCTTT
CASSTTGVNTEAFF
>TRBJ1-2|.|.|TRBV6-1
TGTGCCAGCAGTGAAATCAGGGTTAACTATGGCTACACCTTC
CASSEIRVNYGYTF
>TRBJ2-7|.|.|TRBV7-6
TGTGCCAGCAGCTTAGGCAGGGGAAGGGAGCAGTACTTC
CASSLGRGREQYF
>TRBJ2-7|.|.|TRBV5-5
TGTGCCAGCAGCGCCCCGGGACGGGTTTACGAGCAGTACTTC
CASSAPGRVYEQYF
>TRBJ1-5|.|.|TRBV11-3
TGTGCCAGCAGCCTGAGGGTAAGCAATCAGCCCCAGCATTTC
CASSLRVSNQPQHF
>TRBJ2-7|TRBD2|.|TRBV6-6
TGTGCCAGCGGGGAACTAGCGGGACAATACGAGCAGTACTTC
CASGELAGQYEQYF